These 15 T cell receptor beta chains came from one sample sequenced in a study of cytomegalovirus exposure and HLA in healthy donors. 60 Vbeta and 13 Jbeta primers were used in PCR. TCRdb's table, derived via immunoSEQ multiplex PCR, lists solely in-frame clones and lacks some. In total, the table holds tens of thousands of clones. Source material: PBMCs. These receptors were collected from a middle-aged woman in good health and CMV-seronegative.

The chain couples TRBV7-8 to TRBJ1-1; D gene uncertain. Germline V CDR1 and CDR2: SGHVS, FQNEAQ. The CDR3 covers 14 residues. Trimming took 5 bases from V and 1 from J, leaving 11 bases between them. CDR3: CASSTREGNTEAFF. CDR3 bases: TGTGCCAGCAGCACGCGAGAGGGGAACACTGAAGCTTTCTTT. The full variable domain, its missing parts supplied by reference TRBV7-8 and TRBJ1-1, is GAGVSQSPRYKVAKRGQDVALRCDPISGHVSLFWYQQALGQGPEFLTYFQNEAQLDKSGLPSDRFFAERPEGSVSTLKIQRTQQEDSAVYLCASSTREGNTEAFFGQGTRLTVV.

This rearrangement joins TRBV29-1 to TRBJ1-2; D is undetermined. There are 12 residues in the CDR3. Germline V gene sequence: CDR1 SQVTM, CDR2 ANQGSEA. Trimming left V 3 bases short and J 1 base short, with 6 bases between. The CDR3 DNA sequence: TGCAGCGTTGAGACACTTAACTATGGCTACACCTTC. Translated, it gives CSVETLNYGYTF.

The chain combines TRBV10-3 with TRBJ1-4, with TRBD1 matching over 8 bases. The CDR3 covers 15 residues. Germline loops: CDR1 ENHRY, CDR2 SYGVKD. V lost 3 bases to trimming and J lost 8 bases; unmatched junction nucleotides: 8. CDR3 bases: TGTGCCATCAGTGACGTGACAGGGGAGGGGGAAAAACTGTTTTTT. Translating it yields CAISDVTGEGEKLFF.

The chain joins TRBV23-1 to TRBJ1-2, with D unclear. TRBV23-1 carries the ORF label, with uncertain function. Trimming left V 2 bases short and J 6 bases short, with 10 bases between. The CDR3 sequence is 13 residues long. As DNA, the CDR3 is TGCGCCAGCAGTCAACGCCGGGGAGATGGCTACACCTTC. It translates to CASSQRRGDGYTF.

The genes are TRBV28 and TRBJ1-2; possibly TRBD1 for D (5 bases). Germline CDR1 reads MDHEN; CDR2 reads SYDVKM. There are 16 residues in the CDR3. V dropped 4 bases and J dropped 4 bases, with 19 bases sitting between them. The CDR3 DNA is TGTGCCAGCAGTTCCTATCGGGGGGTAATTCGCTATGGCTACACCTTC. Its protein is CASSSYRGVIRYGYTF.

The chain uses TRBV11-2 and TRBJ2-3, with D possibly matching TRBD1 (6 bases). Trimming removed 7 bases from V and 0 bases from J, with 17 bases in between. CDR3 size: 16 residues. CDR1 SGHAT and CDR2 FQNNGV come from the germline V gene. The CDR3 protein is CASIPPGRGSTDTQYF. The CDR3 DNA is TGTGCCAGCATCCCCCCGGGCAGGGGTAGCACAGATACGCAGTATTTT.

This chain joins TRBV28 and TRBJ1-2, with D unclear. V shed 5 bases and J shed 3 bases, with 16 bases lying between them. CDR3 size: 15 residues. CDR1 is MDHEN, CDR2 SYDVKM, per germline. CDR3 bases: TGTGCCAGCAGTCCAGACACCAGGAGGGACTATGGCTACACCTTC. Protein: CASSPDTRRDYGYTF.

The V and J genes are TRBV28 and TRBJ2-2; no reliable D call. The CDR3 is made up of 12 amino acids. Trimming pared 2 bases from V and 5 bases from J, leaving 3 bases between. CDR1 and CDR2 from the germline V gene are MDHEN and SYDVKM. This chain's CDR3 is CASSLPTGELFF. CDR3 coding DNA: TGTGCCAGCAGTTTACCAACCGGGGAGCTGTTTTTT. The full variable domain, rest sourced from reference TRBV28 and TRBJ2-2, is DVKVTQSSRYLVKRTGEKVFLECVQDMDHENMFWYRQDPGLGLRLIYFSYDVKMKEKGDIPEGYSVSREKKERFSLILESASTNQTSMYLCASSLPTGELFFGEGSRLTVL.

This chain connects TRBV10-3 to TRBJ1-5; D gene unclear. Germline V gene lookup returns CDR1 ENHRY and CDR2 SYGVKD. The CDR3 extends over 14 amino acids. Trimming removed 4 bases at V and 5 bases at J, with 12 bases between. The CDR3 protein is CAISGSGVDQPQHF. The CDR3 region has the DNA TGTGCCATCAGTGGGTCTGGAGTGGATCAGCCCCAGCATTTT.

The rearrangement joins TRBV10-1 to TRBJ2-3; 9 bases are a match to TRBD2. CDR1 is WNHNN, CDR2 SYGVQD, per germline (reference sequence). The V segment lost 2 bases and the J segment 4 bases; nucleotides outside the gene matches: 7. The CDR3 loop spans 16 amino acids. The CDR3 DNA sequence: TGCGCCAGCAGTGAGCTTGGGCGGGAGGGCCCAGATACGCAGTATTTT. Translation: CASSELGREGPDTQYF.

The CDR3 nucleotides are TGTGCCAGCAGTACTTATCAGCCCCAGCATTTT. Translated, it gives CASSTYQPQHF. The genes are TRBV28 and TRBJ1-5; D is unresolved. In germline, CDR1 is MDHEN, CDR2 SYDVKM. CDR3 length equals 11 residues. Trimming took 5 bases from V and 5 from J, leaving 4 bases between them. Filled out from reference TRBV28 and TRBJ1-5, the complete variable domain reads DVKVTQSSRYLVKRTGEKVFLECVQDMDHENMFWYRQDPGLGLRLIYFSYDVKMKEKGDIPEGYSVSREKKERFSLILESASTNQTSMYLCASSTYQPQHFGDGTRLSIL.

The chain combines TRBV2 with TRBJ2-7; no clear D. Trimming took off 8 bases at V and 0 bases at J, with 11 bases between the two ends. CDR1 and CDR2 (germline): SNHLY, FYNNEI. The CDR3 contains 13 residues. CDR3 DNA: TGTGCCAGCGGTACTCGAGTCTCCTACGAGCAGTACTTC. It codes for CASGTRVSYEQYF.

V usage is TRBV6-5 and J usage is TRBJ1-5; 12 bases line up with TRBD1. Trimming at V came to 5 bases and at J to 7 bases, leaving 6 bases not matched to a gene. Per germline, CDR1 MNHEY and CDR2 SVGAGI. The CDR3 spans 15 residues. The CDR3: CASSRDRGPGQPQHF. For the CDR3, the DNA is TGTGCCAGCAGTAGGGACAGGGGGCCTGGACAGCCCCAGCATTTT.

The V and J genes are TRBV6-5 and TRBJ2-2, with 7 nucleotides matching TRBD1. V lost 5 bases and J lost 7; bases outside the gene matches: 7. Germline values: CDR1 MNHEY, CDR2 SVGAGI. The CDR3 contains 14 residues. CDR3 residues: CASSLDRVVGELFF. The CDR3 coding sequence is TGTGCCAGCAGTCTCGACAGGGTGGTCGGGGAGCTGTTTTTT.

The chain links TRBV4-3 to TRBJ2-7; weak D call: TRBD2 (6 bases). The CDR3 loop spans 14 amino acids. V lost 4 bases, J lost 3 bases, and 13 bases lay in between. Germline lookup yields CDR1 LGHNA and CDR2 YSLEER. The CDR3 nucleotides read TGCGCCAGCAGCCCCGGGAGAACCTACTACGAGCAGTACTTC. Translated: CASSPGRTYYEQYF.